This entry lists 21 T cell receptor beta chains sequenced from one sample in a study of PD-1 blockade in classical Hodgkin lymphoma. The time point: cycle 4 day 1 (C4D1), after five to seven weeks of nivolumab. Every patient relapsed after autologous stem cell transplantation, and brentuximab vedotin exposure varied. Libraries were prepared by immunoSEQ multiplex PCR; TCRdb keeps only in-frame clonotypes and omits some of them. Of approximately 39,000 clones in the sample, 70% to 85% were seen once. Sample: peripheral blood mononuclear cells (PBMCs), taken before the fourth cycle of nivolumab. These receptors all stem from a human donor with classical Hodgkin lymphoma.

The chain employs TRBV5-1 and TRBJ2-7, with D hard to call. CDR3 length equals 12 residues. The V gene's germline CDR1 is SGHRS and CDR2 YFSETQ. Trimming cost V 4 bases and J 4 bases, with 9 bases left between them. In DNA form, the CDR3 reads TGCGCCAGCAGCGCTCATAGTTACGAGCAGTACTTC. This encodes CASSAHSYEQYF.

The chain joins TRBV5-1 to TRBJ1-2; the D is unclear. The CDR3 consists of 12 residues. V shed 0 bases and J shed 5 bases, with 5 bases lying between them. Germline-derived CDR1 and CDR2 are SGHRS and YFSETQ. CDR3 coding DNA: TGCGCCAGCAGCTTGGATGGGTATGGCTACACCTTC. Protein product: CASSLDGYGYTF.

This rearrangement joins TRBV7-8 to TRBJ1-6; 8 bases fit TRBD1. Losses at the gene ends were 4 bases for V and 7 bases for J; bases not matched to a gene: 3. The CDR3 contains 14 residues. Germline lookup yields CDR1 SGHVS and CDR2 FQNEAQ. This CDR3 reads CASSWDRLNSPLHF. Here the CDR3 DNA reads TGTGCCAGCAGCTGGGACAGGCTAAATTCACCCCTCCACTTT.

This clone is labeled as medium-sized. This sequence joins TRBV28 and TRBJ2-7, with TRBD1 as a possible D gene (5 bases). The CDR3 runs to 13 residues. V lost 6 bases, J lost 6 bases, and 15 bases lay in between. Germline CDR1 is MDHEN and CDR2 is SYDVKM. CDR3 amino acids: CASSFPREGEQYF. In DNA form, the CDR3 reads TGTGCCAGCAGCTTCCCCAGGGAAGGCGAGCAGTACTTC.

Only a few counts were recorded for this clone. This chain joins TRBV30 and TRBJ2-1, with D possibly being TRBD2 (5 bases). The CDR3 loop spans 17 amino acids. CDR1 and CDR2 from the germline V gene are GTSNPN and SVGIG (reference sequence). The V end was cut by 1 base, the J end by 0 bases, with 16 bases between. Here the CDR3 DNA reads TGTGCCTGGAGTGGGGAACCGACGGGGAGCTCCTACAATGAGCAGTTCTTC. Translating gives CAWSGEPTGSSYNEQFF. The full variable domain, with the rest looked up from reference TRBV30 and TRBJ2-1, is SQTIHQWPATLVQPVGSPLSLECTVEGTSNPNLYWYRQAAGRGLQLLFYSVGIGQISSEVPQNLSASRPQDRQFILSSKKLLLSDSGFYLCAWSGEPTGSSYNEQFFGPGTRLTVL.

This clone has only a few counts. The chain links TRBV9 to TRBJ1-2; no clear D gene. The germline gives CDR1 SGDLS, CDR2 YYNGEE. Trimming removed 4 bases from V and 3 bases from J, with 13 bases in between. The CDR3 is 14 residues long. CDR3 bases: TGTGCCAGCAGCCCCCACGGTACAGACTATGGCTACACCTTC. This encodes CASSPHGTDYGYTF.

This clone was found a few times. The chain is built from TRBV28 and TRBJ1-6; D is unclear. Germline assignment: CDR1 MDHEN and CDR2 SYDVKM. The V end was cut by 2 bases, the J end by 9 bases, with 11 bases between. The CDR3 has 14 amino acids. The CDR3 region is CASSLGGRGSPLHF. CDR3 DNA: TGTGCCAGCAGTTTAGGAGGAAGAGGTTCACCCCTCCACTTT.

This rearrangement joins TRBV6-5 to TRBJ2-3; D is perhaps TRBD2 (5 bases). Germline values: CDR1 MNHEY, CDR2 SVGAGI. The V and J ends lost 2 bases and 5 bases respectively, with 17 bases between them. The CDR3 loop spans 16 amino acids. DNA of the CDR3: TGTGCCAGCAGTTACGCACCTCCGGGGTCGGGAGATACGCAGTATTTT. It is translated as CASSYAPPGSGDTQYF.

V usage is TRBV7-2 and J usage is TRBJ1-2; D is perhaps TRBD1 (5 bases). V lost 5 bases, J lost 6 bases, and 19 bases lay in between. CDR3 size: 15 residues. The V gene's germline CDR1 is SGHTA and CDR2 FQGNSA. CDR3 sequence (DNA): TGTGCCAGCAGCGATCAGAAGAAAAGGGGAAATGGCTACACCTTC. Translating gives CASSDQKKRGNGYTF.

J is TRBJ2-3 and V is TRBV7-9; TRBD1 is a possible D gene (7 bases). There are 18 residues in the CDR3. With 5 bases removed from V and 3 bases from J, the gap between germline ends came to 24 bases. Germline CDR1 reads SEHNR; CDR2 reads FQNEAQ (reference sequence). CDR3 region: CASSTYYRGLALTDTQYF. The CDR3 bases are TGTGCCAGCAGCACATACTACAGGGGCCTAGCGTTAACAGATACGCAGTATTTT.

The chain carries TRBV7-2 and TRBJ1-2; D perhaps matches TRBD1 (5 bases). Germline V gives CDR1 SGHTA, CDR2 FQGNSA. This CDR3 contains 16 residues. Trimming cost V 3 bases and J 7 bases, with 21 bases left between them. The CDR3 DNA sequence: TGTGCCAGCAGCTTCCACAACAGGAGAGCTGGGGGTGGCTACACCTTC. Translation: CASSFHNRRAGGGYTF.

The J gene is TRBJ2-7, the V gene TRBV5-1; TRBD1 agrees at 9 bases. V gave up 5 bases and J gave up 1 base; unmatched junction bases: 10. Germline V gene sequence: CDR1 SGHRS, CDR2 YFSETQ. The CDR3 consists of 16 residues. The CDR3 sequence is CASRFVPGQGSYEQYF. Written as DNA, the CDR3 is TGCGCCAGCAGATTCGTTCCGGGACAGGGATCCTACGAGCAGTACTTC.

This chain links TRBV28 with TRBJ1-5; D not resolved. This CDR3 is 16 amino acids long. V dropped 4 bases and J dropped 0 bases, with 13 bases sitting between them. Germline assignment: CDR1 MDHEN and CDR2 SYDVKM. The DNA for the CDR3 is TGTGCCAGCAGTTCGCTGACACTAAATAGCAATCAGCCCCAGCATTTT. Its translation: CASSSLTLNSNQPQHF.

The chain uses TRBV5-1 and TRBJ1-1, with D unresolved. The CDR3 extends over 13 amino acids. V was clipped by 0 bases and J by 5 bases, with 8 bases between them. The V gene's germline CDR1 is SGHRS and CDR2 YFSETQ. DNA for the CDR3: TGCGCCAGCAGCTTGGGGACGGGGACTGAAGCTTTCTTT. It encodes CASSLGTGTEAFF.

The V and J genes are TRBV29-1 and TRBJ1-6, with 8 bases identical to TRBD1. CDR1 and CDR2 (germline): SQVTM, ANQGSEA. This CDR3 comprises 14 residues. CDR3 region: CSDIRDRHNSPLHF. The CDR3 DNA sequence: TGCAGTGATATCCGGGACAGGCATAATTCACCCCTCCACTTT.

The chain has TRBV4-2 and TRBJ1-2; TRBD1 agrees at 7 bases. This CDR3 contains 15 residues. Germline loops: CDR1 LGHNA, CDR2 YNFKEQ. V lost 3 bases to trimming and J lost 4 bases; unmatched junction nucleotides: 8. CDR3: CASSHPGTDSYGYTF. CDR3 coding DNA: TGTGCCAGCAGCCACCCAGGGACAGATTCCTATGGCTACACCTTC.

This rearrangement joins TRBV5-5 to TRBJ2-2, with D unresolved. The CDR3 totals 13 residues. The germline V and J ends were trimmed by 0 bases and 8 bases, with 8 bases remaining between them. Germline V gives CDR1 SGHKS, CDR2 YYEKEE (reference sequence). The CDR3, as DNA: TGTGCCAGCAGCTTGGGCCCAACAGGGGAGCTGTTTTTT. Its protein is CASSLGPTGELFF.

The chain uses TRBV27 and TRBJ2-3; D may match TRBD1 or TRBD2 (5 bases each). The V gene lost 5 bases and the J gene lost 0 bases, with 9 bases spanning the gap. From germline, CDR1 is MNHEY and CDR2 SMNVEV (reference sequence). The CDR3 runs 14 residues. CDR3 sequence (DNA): TGTGCCAGCAGTATCGGGACCAGCACAGATACGCAGTATTTT. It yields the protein CASSIGTSTDTQYF.

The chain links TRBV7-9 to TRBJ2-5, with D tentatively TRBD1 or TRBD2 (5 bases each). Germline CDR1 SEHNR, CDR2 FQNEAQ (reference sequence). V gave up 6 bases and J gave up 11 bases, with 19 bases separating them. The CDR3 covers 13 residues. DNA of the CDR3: TGTGCCAGCAGTTCGTACGGGGTAGGGGAGCAGTACTTC. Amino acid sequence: CASSSYGVGEQYF.

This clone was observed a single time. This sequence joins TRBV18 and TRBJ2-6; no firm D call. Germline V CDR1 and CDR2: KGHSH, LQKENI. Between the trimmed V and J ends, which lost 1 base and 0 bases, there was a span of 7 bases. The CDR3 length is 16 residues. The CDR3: CASSPLASSGANVLTF. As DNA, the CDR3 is TGTGCCAGCTCACCACTTGCAAGCTCTGGGGCCAACGTCCTGACTTTC.

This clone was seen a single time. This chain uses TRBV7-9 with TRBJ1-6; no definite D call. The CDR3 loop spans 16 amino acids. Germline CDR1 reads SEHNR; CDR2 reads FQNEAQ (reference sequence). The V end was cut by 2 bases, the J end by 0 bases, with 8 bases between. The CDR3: CASSLRTSSYNSPLHF. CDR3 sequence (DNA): TGTGCCAGCAGCTTAAGGACTAGCTCCTATAATTCACCCCTCCACTTT.